Following are 5 T cell receptor beta chains from one sample sequenced in a study of regulatory T cells in long-lasting Graves disease. Time point given: newly diagnosed GD, antithyroid drugs for less than 3 months. RNA extracted from PBMCs served as the sequencing template. CDR3-region Arm-PCR and iRepertoire HTBI primers produced the TCR beta libraries. TCRdb reprocessed the multiplex PCR reads via MiXCR and lists one record per CDR3 protein. Among under 800,000 distinct CDR3 sequences listed, roughly 15% were seen once. This same sample was also part of a study on T cells in Graves' hyperthyroidism and ophthalmopathy.

The sequences come from peripheral blood mononuclear cells (PBMCs), collected at new diagnosis, from a patient treated with antithyroid drugs. The receptors here all came from a woman between 25 and 40 years old with Graves disease.

The V gene is TRBV7-6, the J gene TRBJ2-3, with D possibly matching TRBD2 (6 bases). Germline CDR1 SGHVS, CDR2 FNYEAQ. Trimming removed 2 bases at V and 5 bases at J, with 8 bases between. The CDR3 has 13 residues. CDR3 in amino acids: CASSLKAGDTQYF. The CDR3, as DNA: TGTGCCAGCAGCTTAAAAGCGGGAGATACGCAGTATTTT.

V usage is TRBV7-9 and J usage is TRBJ2-7; D is possibly TRBD1 or TRBD2 (5 bases each). The CDR3 extends over 13 amino acids. Trimming shortened V by 3 bases and J by 4 bases, and 10 bases separated the two germline ends. Germline V CDR1 and CDR2: SEHNR, FQNEAQ (reference sequence). This CDR3 is CASSLEWGYEQYF. CDR3 coding DNA: TGTGCCAGCAGCTTGGAGTGGGGGTACGAGCAGTACTTC.

This clonotype has a count of ten or more. The rearrangement uses TRBV28 and TRBJ1-5; D might be TRBD1 (5 bases). This CDR3 is built from 16 residues. Germline CDR1 reads MDHEN; CDR2 reads SYDVKM. Trimming removed 3 bases at V and 11 bases at J, with 23 bases between. The CDR3 reads CASSFALPGLPLAQHF. CDR3 DNA: TGTGCCAGCAGTTTCGCCCTGCCGGGACTGCCTCTGGCCCAGCATTTT.

Ten or more counts support this clonotype. CDR3 sequence (DNA): TGTGCCAGCAGTTTATCGGGGACTAGGAGGGGAGATGAGCAGTTCTTC. Its translation is CASSLSGTRRGDEQFF. The V call is TRBV27, the J call TRBJ2-1; 8 positions agree with TRBD2. This CDR3 contains 16 residues. Trimming at V came to 0 bases and at J to 8 bases, leaving 9 bases not matched to a gene. Germline V gives CDR1 MNHEY, CDR2 SMNVEV (reference sequence).

The CDR3 is CSVDFGWAYGYTF. DNA of the CDR3: TGCAGCGTTGATTTTGGGTGGGCCTATGGCTACACCTTC. J is TRBJ1-2 and V is TRBV29-1; D gene uncertain. CDR3 size: 13 residues. Trimming took off 3 bases at V and 4 bases at J, with 12 bases between the two ends. Germline CDR1 reads SQVTM; CDR2 reads ANQGSEA.